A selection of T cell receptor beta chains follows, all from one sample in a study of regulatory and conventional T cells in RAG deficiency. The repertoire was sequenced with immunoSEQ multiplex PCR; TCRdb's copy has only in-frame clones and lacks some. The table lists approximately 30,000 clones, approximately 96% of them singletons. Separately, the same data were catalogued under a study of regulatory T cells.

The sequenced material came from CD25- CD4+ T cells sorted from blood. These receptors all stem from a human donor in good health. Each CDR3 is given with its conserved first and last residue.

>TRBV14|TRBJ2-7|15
CASSQEGLGSVEQYF
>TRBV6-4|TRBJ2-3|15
CASSDSGLGTDTQYF
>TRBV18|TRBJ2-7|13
CASSPDRGDLQYF
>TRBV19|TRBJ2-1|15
CASSIGGQYGNEQFF
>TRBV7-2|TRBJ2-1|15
CASSLGARSYNEQFF
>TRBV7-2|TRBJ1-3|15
CASSPRVSSGNTIYF
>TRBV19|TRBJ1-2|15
CARHPLEEPVIGYTF
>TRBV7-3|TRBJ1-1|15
CASSLLGRGNTEAFF
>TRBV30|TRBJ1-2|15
CAWSVGTGGVVGYTF
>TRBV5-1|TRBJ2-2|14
CASSLGGGTGELFF
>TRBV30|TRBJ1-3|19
CAWSVLRTRAKGSGNTIYF